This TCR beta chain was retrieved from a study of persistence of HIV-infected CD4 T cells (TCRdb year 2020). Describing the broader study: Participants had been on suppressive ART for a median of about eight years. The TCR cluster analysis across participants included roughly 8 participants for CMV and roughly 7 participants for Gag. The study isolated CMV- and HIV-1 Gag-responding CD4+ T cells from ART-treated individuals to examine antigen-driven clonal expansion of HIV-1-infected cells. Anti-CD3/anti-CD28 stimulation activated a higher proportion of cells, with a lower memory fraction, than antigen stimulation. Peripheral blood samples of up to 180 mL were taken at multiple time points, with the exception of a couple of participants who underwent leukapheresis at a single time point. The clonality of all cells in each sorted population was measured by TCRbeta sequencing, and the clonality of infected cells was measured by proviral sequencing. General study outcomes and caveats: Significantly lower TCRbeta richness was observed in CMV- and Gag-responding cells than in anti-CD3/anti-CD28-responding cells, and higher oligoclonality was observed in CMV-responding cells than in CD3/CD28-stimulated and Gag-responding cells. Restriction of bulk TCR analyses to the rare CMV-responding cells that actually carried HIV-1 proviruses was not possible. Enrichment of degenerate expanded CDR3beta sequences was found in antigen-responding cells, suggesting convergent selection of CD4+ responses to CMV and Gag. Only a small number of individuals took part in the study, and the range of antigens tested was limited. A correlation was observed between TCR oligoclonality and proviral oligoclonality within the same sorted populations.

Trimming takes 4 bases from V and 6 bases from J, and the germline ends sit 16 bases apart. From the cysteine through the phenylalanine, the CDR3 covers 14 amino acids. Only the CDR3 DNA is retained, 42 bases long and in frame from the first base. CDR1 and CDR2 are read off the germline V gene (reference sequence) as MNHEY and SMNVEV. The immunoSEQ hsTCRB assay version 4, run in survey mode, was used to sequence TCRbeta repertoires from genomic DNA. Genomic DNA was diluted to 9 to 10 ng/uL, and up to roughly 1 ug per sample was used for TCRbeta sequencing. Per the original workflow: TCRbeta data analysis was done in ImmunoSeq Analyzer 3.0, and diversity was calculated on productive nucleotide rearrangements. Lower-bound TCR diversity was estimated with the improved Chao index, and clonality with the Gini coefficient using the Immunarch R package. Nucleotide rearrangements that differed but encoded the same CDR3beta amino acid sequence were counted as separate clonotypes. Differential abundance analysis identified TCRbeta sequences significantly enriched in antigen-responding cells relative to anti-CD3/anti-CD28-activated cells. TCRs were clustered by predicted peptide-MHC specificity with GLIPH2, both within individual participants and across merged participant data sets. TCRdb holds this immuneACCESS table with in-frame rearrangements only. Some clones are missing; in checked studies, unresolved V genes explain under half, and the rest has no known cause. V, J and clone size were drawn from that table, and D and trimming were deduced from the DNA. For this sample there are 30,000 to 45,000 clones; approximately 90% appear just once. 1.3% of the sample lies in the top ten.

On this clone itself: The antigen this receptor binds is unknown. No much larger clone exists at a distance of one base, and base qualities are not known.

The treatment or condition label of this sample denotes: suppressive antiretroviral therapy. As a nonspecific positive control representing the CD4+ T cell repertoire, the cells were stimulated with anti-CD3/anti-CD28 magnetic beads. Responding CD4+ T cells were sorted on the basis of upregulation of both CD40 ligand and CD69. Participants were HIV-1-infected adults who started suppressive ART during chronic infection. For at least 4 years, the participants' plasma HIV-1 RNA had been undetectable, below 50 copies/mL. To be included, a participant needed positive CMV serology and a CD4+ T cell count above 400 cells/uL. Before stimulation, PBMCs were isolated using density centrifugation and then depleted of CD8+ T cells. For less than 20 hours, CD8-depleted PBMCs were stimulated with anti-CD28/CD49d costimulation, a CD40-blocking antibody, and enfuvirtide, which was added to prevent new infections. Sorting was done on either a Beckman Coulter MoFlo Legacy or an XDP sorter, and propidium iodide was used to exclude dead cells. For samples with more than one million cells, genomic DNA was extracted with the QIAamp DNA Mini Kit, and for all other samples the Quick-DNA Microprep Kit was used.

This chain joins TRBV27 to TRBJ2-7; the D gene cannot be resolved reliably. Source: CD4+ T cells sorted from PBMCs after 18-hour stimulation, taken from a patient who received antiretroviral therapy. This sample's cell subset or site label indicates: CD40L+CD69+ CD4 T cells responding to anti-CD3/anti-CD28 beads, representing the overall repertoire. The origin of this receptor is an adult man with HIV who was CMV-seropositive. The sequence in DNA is TGTGCCAGCAGTTCGGCAGGCATAGTCGGCGAGCAGTACTTC. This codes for CASSSAGIVGEQYF.